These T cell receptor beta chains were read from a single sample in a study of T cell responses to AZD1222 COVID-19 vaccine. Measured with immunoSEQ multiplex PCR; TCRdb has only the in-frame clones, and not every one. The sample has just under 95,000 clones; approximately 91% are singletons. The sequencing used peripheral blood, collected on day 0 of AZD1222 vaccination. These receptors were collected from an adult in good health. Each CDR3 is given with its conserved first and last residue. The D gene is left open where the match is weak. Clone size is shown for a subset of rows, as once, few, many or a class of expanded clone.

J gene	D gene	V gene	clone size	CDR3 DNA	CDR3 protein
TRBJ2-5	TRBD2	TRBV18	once	TGTGCCAGCTCACCCTCCATGCAGGGTAGCGGGAAAGAGACCCAGTACTTC	CASSPSMQGSGKETQYF
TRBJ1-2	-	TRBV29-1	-	TGCAGCGTTGCGGGGGGCGCGGATGGCTACACCTTC	CSVAGGADGYTF
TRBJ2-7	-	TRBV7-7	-	TGTGCTAGCAGCCCTGGGGGCAGCTCCTACGAGCAGTACTTC	CASSPGGSSYEQYF
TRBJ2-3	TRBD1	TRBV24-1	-	TGTGCCACCAGTGGGGGACAGGTCACAGATACGCAGTATTTT	CATSGGQVTDTQYF
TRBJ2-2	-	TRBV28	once	TGTGCCAGCAGCCCGGACAGCTATAGCACCGGGGAGCTGTTTTTT	CASSPDSYSTGELFF
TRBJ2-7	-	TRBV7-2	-	TGTGCCAGCAGCTTAAAACGTAGGGGCGAGCAGTACTTC	CASSLKRRGEQYF
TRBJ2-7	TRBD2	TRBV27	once	TGTGCCAGCAGTTTGAAGAGCGGGGGCTCGCCATACGAGCAGTACTTC	CASSLKSGGSPYEQYF
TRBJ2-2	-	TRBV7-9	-	TGTGCCAGCGGCGGCGGGGAGCTGTTTTTT	CASGGGELFF
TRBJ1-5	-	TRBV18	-	TGTGCCAGCTCACCGACGACGGATCAGCCCCAGCATTTT	CASSPTTDQPQHF
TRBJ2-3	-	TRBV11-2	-	TGTGCCAGCAGCTTATCAGGGGGGGCCGCTTCGACAGATACGCAGTATTTT	CASSLSGGAASTDTQYF
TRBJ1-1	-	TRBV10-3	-	TGTGCCATCAGTGATGGGTGGCAGGGAAGAACTGAAGCTTTCTTT	CAISDGWQGRTEAFF
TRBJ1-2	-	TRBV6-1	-	TGTGCCAGCAGTGAGTTCGGCGGGGCCGGGGGCTACACCTTC	CASSEFGGAGGYTF
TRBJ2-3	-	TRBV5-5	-	TGTGCCAGCAGCTTAGGGGTCCCAGATACGCAGTATTTT	CASSLGVPDTQYF
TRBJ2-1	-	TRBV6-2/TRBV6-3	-	TGTGCCAGCAGTTACAGAGACAATGAGCAGTTCTTC	CASSYRDNEQFF
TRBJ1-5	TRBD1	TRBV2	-	TGTGCCAGCAGTGAGGACAGGGGGTTTTCGAGCAATCAGCCCCAGCATTTT	CASSEDRGFSSNQPQHF
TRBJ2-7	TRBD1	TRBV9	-	TGTGCCAGCAGCGTGGACAGGGGCGAGCAGTACTTC	CASSVDRGEQYF
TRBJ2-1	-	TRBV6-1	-	TGTGCCAGCAGTGATGCCCAATGGGCGGGTCTGGGACGCGATGAGCAGTTCTTC	CASSDAQWAGLGRDEQFF
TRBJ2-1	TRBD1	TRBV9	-	TGTGCCAGCAGCGTAGTTCCAGGACAGGGGCGCCTCAGCTCCTACAATGAGCAGTTCTTC	CASSVVPGQGRLSSYNEQFF
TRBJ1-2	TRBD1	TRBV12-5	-	TGTGCTAGTGGTTTCCAGGGGGCGTGGGGTGGCTACACCTTC	CASGFQGAWGGYTF
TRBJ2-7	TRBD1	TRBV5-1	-	TGCGCCAGCGGCGACAGGGGGCGCGGTGAGCAGTACTTC	CASGDRGRGEQYF
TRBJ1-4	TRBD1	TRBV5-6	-	TGTGCCAGCAGCTCGCAGGGGGCAGCAACTAATGAAAAACTGTTTTTT	CASSSQGAATNEKLFF
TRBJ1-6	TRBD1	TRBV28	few	TGTGCCAGCAGTCTAAACAGGGGGCCACCCCTCCACTTT	CASSLNRGPPLHF
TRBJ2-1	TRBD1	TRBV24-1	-	TGTGCCACCAGTGATGACCCGGGACAGGGAGGGTTCTTC	CATSDDPGQGGFF
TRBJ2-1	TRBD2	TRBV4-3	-	TGCGCCAGCAGCCAAGATCAGCTAGCGGGGGGAAACAATGAGCAGTTCTTC	CASSQDQLAGGNNEQFF
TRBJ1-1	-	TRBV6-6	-	TGTGCCAGCAGTACCCGACAGGCTGAAGCTTTCTTT	CASSTRQAEAFF
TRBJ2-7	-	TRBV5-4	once	TGTGCCAGCAGCACAATCACAGGTTACGAGCAGTACTTC	CASSTITGYEQYF
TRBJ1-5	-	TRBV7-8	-	TGTGCCAGCAGCTTAAGGGCGGGGCAGCCCCAGCATTTT	CASSLRAGQPQHF
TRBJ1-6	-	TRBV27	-	TGTGCCAGCAGCGGGACTGAGAATTCACCCCTCCACTTT	CASSGTENSPLHF
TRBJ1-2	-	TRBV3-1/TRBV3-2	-	TGTGCCAGCAGCCAAGATGTGAGGGGTCCTTATGGCTACACCTTC	CASSQDVRGPYGYTF